Listed here are 24 T cell receptor beta chains from one sample, sequenced in a study of early T cells in non-severe SARS-CoV-2 infection. TCRdb used MiXCR to reprocess the 5' RACE reads, holding one entry per CDR3 protein. Among tens of thousands of distinct CDR3 sequences listed, less than 8% were seen once. The material was whole blood, obtained at baseline. All receptors come from an adult who was a healthcare worker with PCR-confirmed SARS-CoV-2 infection or an uninfected control (not recorded which).

V usage is TRBV7-9 and J usage is TRBJ2-7; TRBD2 might be the D (5 bases). This CDR3 is 14 amino acids long. Germline loops: CDR1 SEHNR, CDR2 FQNEAQ (reference sequence). Deletions cut 5 bases from V and 0 bases from J, with 11 bases between. The CDR3, as DNA: TGTGCCAGCAGCGTCGGGATTAACTCCTACGAGCAGTACTTC. As protein: CASSVGINSYEQYF.

This chain joins TRBV5-5 and TRBJ2-7, with D tentatively TRBD1 (6 bases). The length of the CDR3 is 12 residues. Trimming removed 4 bases at V and 6 bases at J, with 11 bases between. CDR1 and CDR2 from the germline V gene are SGHKS and YYEKEE (reference sequence). The CDR3 coding sequence is TGTGCCAGCAGCACGGCAGGGGCCGAGCAGTACTTC. This translates into CASSTAGAEQYF.

The genes are TRBV30 and TRBJ1-5, with D uncertain. CDR3 size: 13 residues. The V end lost 1 base, the J end lost 0 bases, and 4 bases lay between the germline ends. Germline V lookup: CDR1 GTSNPN, CDR2 SVGIG (reference sequence). The CDR3 loop is CAWSAGSNQPQHF. The CDR3 coding sequence is TGTGCCTGGAGTGCCGGTAGCAATCAGCCCCAGCATTTT.

The chain couples TRBV10-1 to TRBJ1-1, with D maybe TRBD1 (6 bases). The CDR3 is 15 residues long. The V gene lost 3 bases and the J gene lost 1 base, with 12 bases spanning the gap. Germline V gene sequence: CDR1 WNHNN, CDR2 SYGVQD (reference sequence). The CDR3 DNA reads TGCGCCAGCAGTGAAACTGGGGGCAAGAACACTGAAGCTTTCTTT. Residues: CASSETGGKNTEAFF.

This clonotype was seen ten or more times. V and J are TRBV5-1 and TRBJ1-1, with a tentative D call TRBD1 (6 bases). The CDR3 contains 15 residues. Germline values: CDR1 SGHRS, CDR2 YFSETQ. The V end was cut by 3 bases, the J end by 1 base, with 13 bases between. CDR3 bases: TGCGCCAGCAGCTCGGCCGGGACAACGAACACTGAAGCTTTCTTT. It translates to CASSSAGTTNTEAFF.

This clonotype was seen ten or more times. The rearrangement joins TRBV18 to TRBJ1-5; maybe TRBD1 (5 bases). Germline assignment: CDR1 KGHSH and CDR2 LQKENI. V was clipped by 3 bases and J by 3 bases, with 15 bases between them. The CDR3 consists of 16 residues. The CDR3 DNA sequence: TGTGCCAGCTCACCCCGGGAGAGCGGGGCCAATCAGCCCCAGCATTTT. Its translation: CASSPRESGANQPQHF. The full variable domain, with the rest looked up from reference TRBV18 and TRBJ1-5, is NAGVMQNPRHLVRRRGQEARLRCSPMKGHSHVYWYRQLPEEGLKFMVYLQKENIIDESGMPKERFSAEFPKEGPSILRIQQVVRGDSAAYFCASSPRESGANQPQHFGDGTRLSIL.

The CDR3 region is CASSFEEAWPSPLHF. CDR3 bases: TGTGCCAGCAGTTTCGAGGAGGCCTGGCCTTCACCCCTCCACTTT. The rearrangement joins TRBV7-9 to TRBJ1-6; D unclear. This CDR3 has 15 amino acids. V shed 6 bases and J shed 9 bases, with 18 bases lying between them. The germline CDR1 and CDR2 sequences are SEHNR and FQNEAQ (reference sequence).

This clonotype was picked up many times. This sequence joins TRBV6-5 and TRBJ1-4, with TRBD1 matching 9 bases. Germline V gives CDR1 MNHEY, CDR2 SVGAGI. The CDR3 runs 15 residues. Trimming took 8 bases from V and 8 from J; bases not matched to a gene: 12. The CDR3 protein is CASRTGGGLYEKLFF. As DNA, the CDR3 is TGTGCCAGCCGTACAGGGGGCGGATTGTACGAAAAACTGTTTTTT.

The chain carries TRBV11-1 and TRBJ2-2; D unresolved. CDR1 and CDR2 from the germline V gene are SGHAT and FQDESV (reference sequence). The CDR3 has 13 residues. Trimming left V 6 bases short and J 7 bases short, with 12 bases between. The CDR3 nucleotides read TGTGCCAGCAGACGGGTAGGAGTCGGGGAGCTGTTTTTT. Translation gives CASRRVGVGELFF. The full variable domain, with the rest looked up from reference TRBV11-1 and TRBJ2-2, is EAEVAQSPRYKITEKSQAVAFWCDPISGHATLYWYRQILGQGPELLVQFQDESVVDDSQLPKDRFSAERLKGVDSTLKIQPAELGDSAMYLCASRRVGVGELFFGEGSRLTVL.

Many counts were recorded for this clonotype. The CDR3 reads CAISVPEYPGAFF. CDR3 sequence (DNA): TGTGCCATCAGTGTGCCAGAGTACCCTGGAGCTTTCTTT. The chain uses TRBV10-3 and TRBJ1-1; unclear D gene. Germline CDR1 ENHRY, CDR2 SYGVKD. With 4 bases removed from V and 10 bases from J, the gap between germline ends came to 16 bases. The CDR3 is 13 residues long.

The chain links TRBV27 to TRBJ2-3; D is perhaps TRBD2 (6 bases). The CDR3 spans 14 residues. The germline V and J ends were trimmed by 7 bases and 3 bases, with 14 bases remaining between them. Germline V gene data show CDR1 as MNHEY and CDR2 as SMNVEV (reference sequence). DNA of the CDR3: TGTGCCAGCACCGCCGGGAGTAGAACAGATACGCAGTATTTT. It codes for CASTAGSRTDTQYF.

The gene calls are TRBV18 and TRBJ1-2; 7 bases map to TRBD1. The germline gives CDR1 KGHSH, CDR2 LQKENI. V lost 6 bases and J lost 1; bases outside the gene matches: 5. The CDR3 sequence is 14 residues long. CDR3 in amino acids: CASSLDRVNYGYTF. The CDR3 coding sequence is TGTGCCAGCTCCCTCGACAGGGTTAACTATGGCTACACCTTC.

The table lists this clonotype with many counts. The V and J genes are TRBV20-1 and TRBJ2-5; D remains unclear. The V and J ends lost 0 bases and 1 base respectively, with 12 bases between them. The germline V gene encodes CDR1 DFQATT and CDR2 SNEGSKA (reference sequence). The CDR3 runs to 15 residues. The DNA of the CDR3 is TGCAGTGCTAGAGATAGTGTTTCTACCCAAGAGACCCAGTACTTC. This translates into CSARDSVSTQETQYF.

This clonotype showed up many times. The CDR3 sequence is CASSLAGYGANVLTF. The DNA of the CDR3 is TGCGCCAGCAGCTTGGCAGGATACGGGGCCAACGTCCTGACTTTC. The chain recombines TRBV5-1 with TRBJ2-6; D ambiguous. CDR1 is SGHRS and CDR2 is YFSETQ in the germline V gene. The CDR3 is 15 residues long. Trimming pared 0 bases from V and 4 bases from J, leaving 8 bases between.

In DNA form, the CDR3 reads TGCGCCAGCAGCTTGGACAGCTCCAACACTGAAGCTTTCTTT. Protein sequence: CASSLDSSNTEAFF. The chain joins TRBV5-1 to TRBJ1-1; D unresolved. Germline CDR1 SGHRS, CDR2 YFSETQ. This CDR3 is 14 amino acids long. V lost 0 bases to trimming and J lost 2 bases, with 8 bases between them. The full variable domain, in which reference TRBV5-1 and TRBJ1-1 provide the parts outside the CDR3, is KAGVTQTPRYLIKTRGQQVTLSCSPISGHRSVSWYQQTPGQGLQFLFEYFSETQRNKGNFPGRFSGRQFSNSRSEMNVSTLELGDSALYLCASSLDSSNTEAFFGQGTRLTVV.

This clonotype was counted ten times or more. The chain links TRBV30 to TRBJ1-4; 9 bases fit TRBD1. After removal of 2 bases from V and 8 bases from J, the junction contained 3 bases not matched to a gene. In germline, CDR1 is GTSNPN, CDR2 SVGIG (reference sequence). The CDR3 extends over 13 amino acids. CDR3 amino acids: CAWSPGQGEKLFF. The DNA of the CDR3 is TGTGCCTGGAGTCCGGGACAGGGCGAAAAACTGTTTTTT.

There are a few counts of this clonotype. The V gene is TRBV30, the J gene TRBJ1-1; D is ambiguous. The CDR3 sequence is 13 residues long. The V end lost 1 base, the J end lost 4 bases, and 10 bases lay between the germline ends. In germline, CDR1 is GTSNPN, CDR2 SVGIG (reference sequence). The DNA of the CDR3 is TGTGCCTGGAGTGGCGGCTGGGGCACTGAAGCTTTCTTT. It encodes CAWSGGWGTEAFF.

There are many counts of this clonotype. This chain joins TRBV28 and TRBJ2-7; 9 bases map to TRBD1. CDR3 length: 16 amino acids. Looked up from germline, CDR1 is MDHEN and CDR2 is SYDVKM. V shed 6 bases and J 7 bases; nucleotides not matched to a gene: 16. The CDR3 DNA reads as TGTGCCAGCAGAGGCCGACAGGGGGGACCCCTCGGGGAGCAGTACTTC. Its translation is CASRGRQGGPLGEQYF.

This clonotype occurred a few times. CDR3 DNA sequence: TGTGCCAGCAGCGTATTGCCAGGGGAAACAGATACGCAGTATTTT. Translation: CASSVLPGETDTQYF. This sequence joins TRBV9 and TRBJ2-3, with D possibly matching TRBD1 (6 bases). V gave up 1 base and J gave up 3 bases, with 12 bases separating them. The CDR3 loop spans 15 amino acids. Germline assignment: CDR1 SGDLS and CDR2 YYNGEE. The full variable domain, rest sourced from reference TRBV9 and TRBJ2-3, is DSGVTQTPKHLITATGQRVTLRCSPRSGDLSVYWYQQSLDQGLQFLIQYYNGEERAKGNILERFSAQQFPDLHSELNLSSLELGDSALYFCASSVLPGETDTQYFGPGTRLTVL.

At least ten counts were recorded for this clonotype. The rearrangement links TRBV6-5 to TRBJ2-2; D tentatively reads TRBD1 or TRBD2 (6 bases each). V dropped 6 bases and J dropped 0 bases, with 14 bases sitting between them. The germline V gene has CDR1 MNHEY and CDR2 SVGAGI. The CDR3 runs to 16 residues. The CDR3, as DNA: TGTGCCAGCAGACCCCCGGGGGCCTCGAACACCGGGGAGCTGTTTTTT. Translating it yields CASRPPGASNTGELFF.

Ten or more counts support this clonotype. The chain recombines TRBV2 with TRBJ1-2; 8 bases are a match to TRBD1. The J segment lost 7 bases and the V segment lost 3 bases, leaving 4 bases of the junction unmatched. The CDR3 has 13 amino acids. Germline CDR1 SNHLY, CDR2 FYNNEI. The chain's CDR3 is CASSDRGLGGYTF. The CDR3 DNA reads TGTGCCAGCAGTGACAGGGGGCTCGGTGGCTACACCTTC.

This clonotype was counted between two and nine times. This rearrangement joins TRBV3-1 to TRBJ1-6; no reliable D call. The CDR3 totals 15 residues. The germline V and J ends were trimmed by 3 bases and 4 bases, with 10 bases remaining between them. Germline V lookup: CDR1 LGHDT, CDR2 YNNKEL (reference sequence). The CDR3 sequence is CASSHSPRYNSPLHF. The CDR3 DNA reads as TGTGCCAGCAGCCACTCTCCAAGATATAATTCACCCCTCCACTTT.

The sample holds many counts of this clonotype. The CDR3 nucleotides read TGTGCCAGCAGTTTTATTACGGGTGGTCATCAGCCCCAGCATTTT. It codes for CASSFITGGHQPQHF. This chain uses TRBV12-3 or TRBV12-4 with TRBJ1-5, with no clear D. The ends were cut back, 3 bases at V and 5 bases at J, with 14 bases in the middle. This CDR3 is 15 amino acids long.

In its sample, this clonotype was seen a few times. This chain connects TRBV5-1 to TRBJ2-1, with no clear D. The V end was cut by 1 base, the J end by 8 bases, with 4 bases between. The CDR3 length is 11 residues. The germline V gene has CDR1 SGHRS and CDR2 YFSETQ. CDR3: CASSLSDEQFF. The DNA of the CDR3 is TGCGCCAGCAGCTTGTCCGATGAGCAGTTCTTC. The full variable domain, completed using reference TRBV5-1 and TRBJ2-1, is KAGVTQTPRYLIKTRGQQVTLSCSPISGHRSVSWYQQTPGQGLQFLFEYFSETQRNKGNFPGRFSGRQFSNSRSEMNVSTLELGDSALYLCASSLSDEQFFGPGTRLTVL.